This T cell receptor beta chain is drawn from a study of shared clonotypes between healthy human individuals. CD4+ cells underwent separation, giving CD45RA+ naive and CD45RA-negative memory subsets. Generated by immunoSEQ multiplex PCR, the TCRdb table keeps only in-frame clones and is missing some. This sample has 2 million to 3 million clones, with approximately 90% found just once. CDR1 and CDR2 from the germline V gene are SGHNT and YENEEA. This CDR3 has 13 amino acids. V lost 0 bases to trimming and J lost 10 bases, with 7 bases between them. This clone showed up just once. The sample consisted of naive CD4+ T cells sorted from blood. Subset defined: CD45RA+ positively selected. This chain links TRBV11-3 with TRBJ1-6; D not resolved. This sequence originates from a man aged 18 to 30 in good health. The CDR3 nucleotides read TGTGCCAGCAGCTTAGATGGGAGATCACCCCTCCACTTT. It encodes CASSLDGRSPLHF.